The 3 T cell receptor beta chains reported below all come from one sample, sequenced in a study of cytomegalovirus exposure and HLA in healthy donors. PCR used 60 Vbeta primers and 13 Jbeta primers. Profiled with immunoSEQ multiplex PCR; TCRdb holds only in-frame clones, not every one. The data show some 130,000 clones, approximately 77% seen once. The sample comprised PBMCs. These TCRs come from a man aged 25-40 years in good health and CMV-seronegative.

The chain uses TRBV28 and TRBJ1-2; D is unresolved. The CDR3 spans 12 residues. Trimming shortened V by 3 bases and J by 3 bases, and 5 bases separated the two germline ends. Germline loops: CDR1 MDHEN, CDR2 SYDVKM. As DNA, the CDR3 is TGTGCCAGCAGTTTTACAGACTATGGCTACACCTTC. Its translation: CASSFTDYGYTF.

This clone was seen a handful of times. The chain recombines TRBV7-6 with TRBJ2-2, with 7 bases identical to TRBD2. Germline lookup yields CDR1 SGHVS and CDR2 FNYEAQ. The CDR3 contains 16 residues. The V gene end was trimmed by 5 bases and the J gene end by 7 bases; junction bases not matched to a gene: 13. The CDR3 protein is CASSPRRGGDGGELFF. The CDR3 DNA follows: TGTGCCAGCAGCCCCCGCCGTGGGGGGGACGGCGGGGAGCTGTTTTTT.

The chain has TRBV7-9 and TRBJ2-1, with 10 bases identical to TRBD2. J was trimmed by 3 bases and V by 5 bases; bases with no gene match: 4. This CDR3 region has 15 residues. Germline V lookup: CDR1 SEHNR, CDR2 FQNEAQ (reference sequence). The CDR3 sequence: CASSRTSGLYNEQFF. DNA of the CDR3: TGTGCCAGCAGCAGGACTAGCGGCCTCTACAATGAGCAGTTCTTC.